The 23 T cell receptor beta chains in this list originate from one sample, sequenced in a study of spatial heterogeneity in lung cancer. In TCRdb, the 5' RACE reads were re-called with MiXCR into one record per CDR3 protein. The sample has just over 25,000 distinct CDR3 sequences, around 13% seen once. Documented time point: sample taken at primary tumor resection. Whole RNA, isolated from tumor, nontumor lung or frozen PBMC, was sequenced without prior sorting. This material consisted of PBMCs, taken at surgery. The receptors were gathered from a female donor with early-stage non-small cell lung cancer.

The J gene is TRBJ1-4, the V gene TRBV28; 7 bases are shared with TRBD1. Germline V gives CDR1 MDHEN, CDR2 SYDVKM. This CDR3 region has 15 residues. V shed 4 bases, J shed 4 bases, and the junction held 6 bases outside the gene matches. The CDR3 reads CASSSGGGDNEKLFF. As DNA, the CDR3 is TGTGCCAGCAGTTCGGGAGGGGGCGATAATGAAAAACTGTTTTTT.

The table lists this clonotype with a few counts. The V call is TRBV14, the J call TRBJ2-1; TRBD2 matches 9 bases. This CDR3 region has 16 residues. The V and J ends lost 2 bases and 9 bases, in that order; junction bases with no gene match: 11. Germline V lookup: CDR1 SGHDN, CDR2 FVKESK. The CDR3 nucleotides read TGTGCCAGCAGCCAAACCCCGGGACTAGCTTTTTTTGAGCAGTTCTTC. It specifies CASSQTPGLAFFEQFF.

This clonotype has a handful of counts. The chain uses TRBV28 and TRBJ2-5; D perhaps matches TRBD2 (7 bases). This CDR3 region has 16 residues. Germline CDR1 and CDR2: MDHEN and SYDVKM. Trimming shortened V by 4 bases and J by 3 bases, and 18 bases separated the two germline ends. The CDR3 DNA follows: TGTGCCAGCAGTTCAGGGGATGGGGCGGGGGAAGAGACCCAGTACTTC. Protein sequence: CASSSGDGAGEETQYF.

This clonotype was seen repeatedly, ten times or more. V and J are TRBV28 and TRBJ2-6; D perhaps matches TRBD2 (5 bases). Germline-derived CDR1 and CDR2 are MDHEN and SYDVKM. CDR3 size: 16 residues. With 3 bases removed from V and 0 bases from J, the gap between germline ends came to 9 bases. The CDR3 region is CASSLDFHSGANVLTF. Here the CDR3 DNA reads TGTGCCAGCAGTTTGGACTTTCACTCTGGGGCCAACGTCCTGACTTTC.

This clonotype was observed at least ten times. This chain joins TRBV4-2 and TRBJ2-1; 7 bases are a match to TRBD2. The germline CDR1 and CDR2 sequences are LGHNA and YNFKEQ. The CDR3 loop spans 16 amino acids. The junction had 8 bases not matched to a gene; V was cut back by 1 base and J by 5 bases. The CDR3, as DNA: TGTGCCAGCAGCCAAGTTGGGGCTAGCGGAAACAATGAGCAGTTCTTC. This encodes CASSQVGASGNNEQFF.

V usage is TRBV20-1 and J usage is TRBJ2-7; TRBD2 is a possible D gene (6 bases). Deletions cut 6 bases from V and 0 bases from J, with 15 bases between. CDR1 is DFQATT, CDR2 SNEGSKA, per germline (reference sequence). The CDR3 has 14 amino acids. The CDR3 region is CSAEGLTSSYEQYF. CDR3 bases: TGCAGTGCGGAGGGACTTACCAGCTCCTACGAGCAGTACTTC.

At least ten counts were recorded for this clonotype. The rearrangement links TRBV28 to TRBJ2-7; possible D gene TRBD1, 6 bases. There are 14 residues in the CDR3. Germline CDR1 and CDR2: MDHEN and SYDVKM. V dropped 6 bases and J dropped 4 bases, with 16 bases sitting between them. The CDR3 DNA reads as TGTGCCAGCAGCGGGGCCAGGGGCTTGTACGAGCAGTACGTC. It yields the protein CASSGARGLYEQYV.

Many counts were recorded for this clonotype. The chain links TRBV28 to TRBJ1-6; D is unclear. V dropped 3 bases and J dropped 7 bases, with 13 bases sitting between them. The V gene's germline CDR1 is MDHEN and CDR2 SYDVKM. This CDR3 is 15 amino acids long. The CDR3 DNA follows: TGTGCCAGCAGTTTGGAAGGCTTTGGAAATTCACCCCTCCACTTT. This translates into CASSLEGFGNSPLHF. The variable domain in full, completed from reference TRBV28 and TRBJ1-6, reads DVKVTQSSRYLVKRTGEKVFLECVQDMDHENMFWYRQDPGLGLRLIYFSYDVKMKEKGDIPEGYSVSREKKERFSLILESASTNQTSMYLCASSLEGFGNSPLHFGNGTRLTVT.

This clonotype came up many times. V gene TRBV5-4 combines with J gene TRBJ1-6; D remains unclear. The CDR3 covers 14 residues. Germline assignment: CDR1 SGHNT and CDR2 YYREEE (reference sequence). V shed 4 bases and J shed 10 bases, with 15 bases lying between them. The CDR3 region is CASSPPGVSSPLHF. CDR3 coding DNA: TGTGCCAGCAGCCCCCCCGGGGTGTCCTCACCCCTCCACTTT. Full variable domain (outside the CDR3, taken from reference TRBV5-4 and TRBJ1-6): ETGVTQSPTHLIKTRGQQVTLRCSSQSGHNTVSWYQQALGQGPQFIFQYYREEENGRGNFPPRFSGLQFPNYSSELNVNALELDDSALYLCASSPPGVSSPLHFGNGTRLTVT.

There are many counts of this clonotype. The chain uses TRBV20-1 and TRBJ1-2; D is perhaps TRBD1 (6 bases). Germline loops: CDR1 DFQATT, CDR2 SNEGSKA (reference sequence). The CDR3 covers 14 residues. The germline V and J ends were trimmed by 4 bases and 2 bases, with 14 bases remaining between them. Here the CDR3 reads CSATSGTSNYGYTF. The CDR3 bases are TGCAGTGCTACTTCCGGGACATCAAACTATGGCTACACCTTC.

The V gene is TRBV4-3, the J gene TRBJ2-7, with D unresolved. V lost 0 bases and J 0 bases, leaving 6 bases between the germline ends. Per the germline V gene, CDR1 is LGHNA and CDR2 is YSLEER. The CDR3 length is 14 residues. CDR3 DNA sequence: TGCGCCAGCAGCCAAGACTCGCTCTCCTACGAGCAGTACTTC. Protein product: CASSQDSLSYEQYF.

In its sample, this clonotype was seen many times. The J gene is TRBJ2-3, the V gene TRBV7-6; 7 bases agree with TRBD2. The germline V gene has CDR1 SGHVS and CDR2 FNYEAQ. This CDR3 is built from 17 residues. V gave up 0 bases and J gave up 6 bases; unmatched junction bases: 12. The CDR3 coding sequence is TGTGCCAGCAGCTTAGCCGGCGGGGAGGGTGCCCCCGATACGCAGTATTTT. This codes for CASSLAGGEGAPDTQYF.

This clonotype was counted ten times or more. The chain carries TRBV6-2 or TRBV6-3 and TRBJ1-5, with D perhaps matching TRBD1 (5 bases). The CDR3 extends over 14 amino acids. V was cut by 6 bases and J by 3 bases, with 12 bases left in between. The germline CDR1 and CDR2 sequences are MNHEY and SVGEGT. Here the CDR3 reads CASSHRQSNQPQHF. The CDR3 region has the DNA TGTGCCAGCAGCCACCGACAGTCCAATCAGCCCCAGCATTTT.

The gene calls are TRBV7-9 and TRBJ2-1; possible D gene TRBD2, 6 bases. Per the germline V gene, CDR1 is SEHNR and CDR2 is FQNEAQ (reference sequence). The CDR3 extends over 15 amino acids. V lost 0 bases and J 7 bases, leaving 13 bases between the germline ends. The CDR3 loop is CASSLASGFRNEQFF. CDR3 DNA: TGTGCCAGCAGCTTAGCTAGCGGTTTCCGGAATGAGCAGTTCTTC.

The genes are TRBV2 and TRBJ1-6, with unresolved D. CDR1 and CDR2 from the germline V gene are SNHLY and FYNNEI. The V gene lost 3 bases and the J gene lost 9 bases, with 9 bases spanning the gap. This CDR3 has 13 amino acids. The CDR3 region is CASSDRLGSPLHF. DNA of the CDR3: TGTGCCAGCAGTGACAGACTAGGTTCACCCCTCCACTTT.

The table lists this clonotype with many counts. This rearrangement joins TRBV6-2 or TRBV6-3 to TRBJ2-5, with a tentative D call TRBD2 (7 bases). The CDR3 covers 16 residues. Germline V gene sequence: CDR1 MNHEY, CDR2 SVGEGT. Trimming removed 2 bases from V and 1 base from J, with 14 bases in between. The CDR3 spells CASSYPGRGAQETQYF. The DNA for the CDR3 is TGTGCCAGCAGTTACCCAGGACGGGGGGCCCAAGAGACCCAGTACTTC.

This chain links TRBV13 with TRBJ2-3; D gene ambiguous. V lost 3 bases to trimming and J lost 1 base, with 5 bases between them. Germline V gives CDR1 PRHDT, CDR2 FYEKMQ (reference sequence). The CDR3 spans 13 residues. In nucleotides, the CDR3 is TGTGCCAGCAGCTTTCGTGGCACAGATACGCAGTATTTT. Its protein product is CASSFRGTDTQYF.

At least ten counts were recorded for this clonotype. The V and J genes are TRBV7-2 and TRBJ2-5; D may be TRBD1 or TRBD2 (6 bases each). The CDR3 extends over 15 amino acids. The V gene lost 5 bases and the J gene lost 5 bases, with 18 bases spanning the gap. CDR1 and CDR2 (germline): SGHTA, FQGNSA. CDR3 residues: CASSPDWGARETQYF. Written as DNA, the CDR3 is TGTGCCAGCAGCCCCGACTGGGGGGCCAGGGAGACCCAGTACTTC.

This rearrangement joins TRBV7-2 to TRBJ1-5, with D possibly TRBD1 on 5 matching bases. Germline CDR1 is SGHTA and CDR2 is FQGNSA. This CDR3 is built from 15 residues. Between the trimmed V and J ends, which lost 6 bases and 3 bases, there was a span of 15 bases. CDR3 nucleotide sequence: TGTGCCAGCAGTGTGACGGGGCTGTCCAATCAGCCCCAGCATTTT. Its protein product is CASSVTGLSNQPQHF. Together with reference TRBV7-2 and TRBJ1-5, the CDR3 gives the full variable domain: GAGVSQSPSNKVTEKGKDVELRCDPISGHTALYWYRQSLGQGLEFLIYFQGNSAPDKSGLPSDRFSAERTGGSVSTLTIQRTQQEDSAVYLCASSVTGLSNQPQHFGDGTRLSIL.

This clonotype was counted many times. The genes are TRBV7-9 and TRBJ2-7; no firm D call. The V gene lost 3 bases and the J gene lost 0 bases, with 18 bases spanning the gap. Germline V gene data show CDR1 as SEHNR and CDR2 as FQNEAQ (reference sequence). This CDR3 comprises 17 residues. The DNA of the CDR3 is TGTGCCAGCAGCTTGGACCCAGCGAAGACTCCCTCCTACGAGCAGTACTTC. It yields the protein CASSLDPAKTPSYEQYF.

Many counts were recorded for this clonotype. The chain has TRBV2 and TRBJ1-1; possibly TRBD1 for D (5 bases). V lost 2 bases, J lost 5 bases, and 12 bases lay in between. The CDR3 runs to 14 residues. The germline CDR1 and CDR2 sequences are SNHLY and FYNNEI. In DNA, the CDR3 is TGTGCCAGCAGTGAACCCAACCCAGGGACTGAAGCTTTCTTT. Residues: CASSEPNPGTEAFF.

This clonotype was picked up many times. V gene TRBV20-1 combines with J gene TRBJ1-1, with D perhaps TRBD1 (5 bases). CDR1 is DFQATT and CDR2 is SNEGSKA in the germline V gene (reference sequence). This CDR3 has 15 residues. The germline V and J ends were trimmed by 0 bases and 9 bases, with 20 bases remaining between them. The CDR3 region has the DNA TGCAGTGCTAGAGACCCTTCCGCAGACAGTCAGAAAGCTTTCTTT. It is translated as CSARDPSADSQKAFF.

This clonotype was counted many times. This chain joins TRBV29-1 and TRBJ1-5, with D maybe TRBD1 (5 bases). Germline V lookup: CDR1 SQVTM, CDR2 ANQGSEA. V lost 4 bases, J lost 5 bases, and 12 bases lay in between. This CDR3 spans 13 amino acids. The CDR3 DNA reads TGCAGCGTTGTGTGGGGGGTCGATCAGCCCCAGCATTTT. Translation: CSVVWGVDQPQHF.